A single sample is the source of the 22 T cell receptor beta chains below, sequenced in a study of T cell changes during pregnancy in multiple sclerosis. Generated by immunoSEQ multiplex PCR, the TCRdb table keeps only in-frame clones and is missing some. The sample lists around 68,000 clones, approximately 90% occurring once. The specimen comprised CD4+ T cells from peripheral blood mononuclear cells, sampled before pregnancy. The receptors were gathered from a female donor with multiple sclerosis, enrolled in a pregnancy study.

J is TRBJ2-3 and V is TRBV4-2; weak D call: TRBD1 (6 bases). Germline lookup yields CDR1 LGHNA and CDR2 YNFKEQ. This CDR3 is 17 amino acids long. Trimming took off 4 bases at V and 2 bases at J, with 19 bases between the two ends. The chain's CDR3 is CASSLSSRDTSTDTQYF. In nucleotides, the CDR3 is TGTGCCAGCAGCCTCTCTTCGAGGGACACATCCACAGATACGCAGTATTTT.

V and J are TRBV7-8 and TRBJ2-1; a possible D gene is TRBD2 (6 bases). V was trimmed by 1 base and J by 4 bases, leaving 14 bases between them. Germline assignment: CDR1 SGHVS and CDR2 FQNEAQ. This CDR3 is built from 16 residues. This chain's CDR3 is CASSLGTNGPYNEQFF. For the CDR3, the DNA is TGTGCCAGCAGCTTAGGGACTAACGGACCTTACAATGAGCAGTTCTTC.

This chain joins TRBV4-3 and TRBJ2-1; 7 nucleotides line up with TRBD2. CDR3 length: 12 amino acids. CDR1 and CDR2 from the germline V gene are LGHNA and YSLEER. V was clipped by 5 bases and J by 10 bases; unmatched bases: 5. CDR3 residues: CASSKGDYEQFF. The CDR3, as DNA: TGCGCCAGCAGCAAAGGGGACTACGAGCAGTTCTTC.

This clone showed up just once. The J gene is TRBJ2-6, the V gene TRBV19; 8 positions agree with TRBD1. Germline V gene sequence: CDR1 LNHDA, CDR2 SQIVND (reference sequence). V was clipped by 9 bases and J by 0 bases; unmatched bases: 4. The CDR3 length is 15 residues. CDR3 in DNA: TGTGCCAGCGGACAGGGAAGCTCTGGGGCCAACGTCCTGACTTTC. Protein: CASGQGSSGANVLTF.

The chain's CDR3 is CAIRGQGRDQPQHF. Written as DNA, the CDR3 is TGTGCCATCAGGGGACAGGGGAGGGATCAGCCCCAGCATTTT. The chain recombines TRBV10-3 with TRBJ1-5; 10 nucleotides line up with TRBD1. After removal of 6 bases from V and 5 bases from J, the junction contained 4 bases not matched to a gene. The germline CDR1 and CDR2 sequences are ENHRY and SYGVKD. The CDR3 loop spans 14 amino acids.

The CDR3 DNA reads as TGCGCCAGCAGCCATTTAGCGGGAGGGTACTACAATGAGCAGTTCTTC. It specifies CASSHLAGGYYNEQFF. The rearrangement joins TRBV4-1 to TRBJ2-1; TRBD2 matches at 11 bases. Trimming removed 3 bases from V and 3 bases from J; junction bases left unmatched: 4. This CDR3 has 16 residues. The germline V gene has CDR1 MGHRA and CDR2 YSYEKL.

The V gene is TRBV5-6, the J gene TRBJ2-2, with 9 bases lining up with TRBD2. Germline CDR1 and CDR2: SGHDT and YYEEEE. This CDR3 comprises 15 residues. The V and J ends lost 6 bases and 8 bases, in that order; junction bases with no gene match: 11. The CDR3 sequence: CASNTAGGPLGELFF. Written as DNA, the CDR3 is TGTGCCAGCAATACAGCGGGAGGACCGTTGGGGGAGCTGTTTTTT.

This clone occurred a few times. The CDR3 nucleotides read TGTGCCAGCAGCGCATGGGGACTAGCGGTCTACAATGAGCAGTTCTTC. Translating gives CASSAWGLAVYNEQFF. The V gene is TRBV11-2, the J gene TRBJ2-1; 11 bases map to TRBD2. The CDR3 totals 16 residues. Germline V gene data show CDR1 as SGHAT and CDR2 as FQNNGV. V trimming: 5 bases; J trimming: 3 bases; junction bases outside the gene matches: 6.

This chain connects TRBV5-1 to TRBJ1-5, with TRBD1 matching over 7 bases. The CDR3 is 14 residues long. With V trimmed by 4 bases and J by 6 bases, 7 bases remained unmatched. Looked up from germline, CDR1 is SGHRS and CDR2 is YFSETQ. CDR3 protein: CASSVTGSSQPQHF. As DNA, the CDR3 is TGCGCCAGCAGCGTGACAGGGTCAAGTCAGCCCCAGCATTTT.

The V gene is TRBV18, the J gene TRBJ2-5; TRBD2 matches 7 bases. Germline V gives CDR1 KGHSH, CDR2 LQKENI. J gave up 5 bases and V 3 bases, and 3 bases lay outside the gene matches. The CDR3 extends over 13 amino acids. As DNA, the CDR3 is TGTGCCAGCTCACCGAGGGGAGGGGAGACCCAGTACTTC. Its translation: CASSPRGGETQYF.

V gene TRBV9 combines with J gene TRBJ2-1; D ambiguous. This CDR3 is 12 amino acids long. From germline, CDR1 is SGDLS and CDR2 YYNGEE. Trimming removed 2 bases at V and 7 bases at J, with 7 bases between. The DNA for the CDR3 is TGTGCCAGCAGCGTCTACGCGAATGAGCAGTTCTTC. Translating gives CASSVYANEQFF.

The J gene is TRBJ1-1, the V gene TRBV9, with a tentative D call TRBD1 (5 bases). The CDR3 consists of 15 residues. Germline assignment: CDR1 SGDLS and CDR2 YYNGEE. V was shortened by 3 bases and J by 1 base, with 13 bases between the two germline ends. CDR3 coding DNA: TGTGCCAGCAGCGGAACCTTAACAGGGAACACTGAAGCTTTCTTT. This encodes CASSGTLTGNTEAFF.

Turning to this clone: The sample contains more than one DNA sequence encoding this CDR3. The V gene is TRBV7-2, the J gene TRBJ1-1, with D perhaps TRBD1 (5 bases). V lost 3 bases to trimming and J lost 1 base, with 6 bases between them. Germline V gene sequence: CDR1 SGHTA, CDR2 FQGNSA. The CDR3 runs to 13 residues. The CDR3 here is CASSLDTNTEAFF. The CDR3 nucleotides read TGTGCCAGCAGCTTGGACACGAACACTGAAGCTTTCTTT.

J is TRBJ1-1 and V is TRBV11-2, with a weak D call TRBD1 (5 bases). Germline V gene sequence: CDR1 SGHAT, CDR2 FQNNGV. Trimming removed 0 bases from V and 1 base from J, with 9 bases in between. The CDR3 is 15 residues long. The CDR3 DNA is TGTGCCAGCAGCTTAGATGGGGCAGGGAACACTGAAGCTTTCTTT. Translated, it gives CASSLDGAGNTEAFF.

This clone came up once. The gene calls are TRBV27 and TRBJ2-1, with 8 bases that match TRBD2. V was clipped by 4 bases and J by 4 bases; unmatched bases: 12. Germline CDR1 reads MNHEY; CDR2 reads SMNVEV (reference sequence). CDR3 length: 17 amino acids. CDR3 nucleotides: TGTGCCAGCAGTTCAAAAACCGGGACTAGGCTATACAATGAGCAGTTCTTC. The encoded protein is CASSSKTGTRLYNEQFF.

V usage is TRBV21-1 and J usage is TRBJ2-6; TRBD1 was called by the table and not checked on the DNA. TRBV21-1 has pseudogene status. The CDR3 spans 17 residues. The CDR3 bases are TGTGCCAGCTTGTGGACACGAACGAACTCTGGGGCCAACGTCCTGACTTTC. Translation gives CASLWTRTNSGANVLTF.

In DNA form, the CDR3 reads TGTGCCAGCAGCTTAGCTCAGGGCGGCTATGAGCAGTTCTTC. The encoded protein is CASSLAQGGYEQFF. V and J are TRBV7-6 and TRBJ2-1; weak D call: TRBD1 (5 bases). CDR1 is SGHVS, CDR2 FNYEAQ, per germline. V lost 0 bases to trimming and J lost 8 bases, with 11 bases between them. This CDR3 region has 14 residues.

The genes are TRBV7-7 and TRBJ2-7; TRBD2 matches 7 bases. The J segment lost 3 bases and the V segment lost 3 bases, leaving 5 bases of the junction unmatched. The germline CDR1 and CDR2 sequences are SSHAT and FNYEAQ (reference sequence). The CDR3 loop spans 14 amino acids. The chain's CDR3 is CASSLGTIGYEQYF. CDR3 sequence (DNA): TGTGCCAGCAGCTTGGGGACTATAGGCTACGAGCAGTACTTC.

For the CDR3, the DNA is TGTGCCAGTAGTATTGTCTCGCTAGCGGAGGCAGGTGAGCAGTTCTTC. It codes for CASSIVSLAEAGEQFF. This chain connects TRBV19 to TRBJ2-1, with TRBD2 matching 7 bases. The CDR3 covers 16 residues. Looked up from germline, CDR1 is LNHDA and CDR2 is SQIVND (reference sequence). The ends lost 3 bases at V and 9 bases at J; junction bases unmatched: 14.

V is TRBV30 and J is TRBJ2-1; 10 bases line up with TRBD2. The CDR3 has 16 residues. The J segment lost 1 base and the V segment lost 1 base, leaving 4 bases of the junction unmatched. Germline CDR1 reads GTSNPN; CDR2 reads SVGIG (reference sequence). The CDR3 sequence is CAWSAPGLASYNEQFF. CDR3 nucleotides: TGTGCCTGGAGTGCGCCGGGACTAGCGTCCTACAATGAGCAGTTCTTC.

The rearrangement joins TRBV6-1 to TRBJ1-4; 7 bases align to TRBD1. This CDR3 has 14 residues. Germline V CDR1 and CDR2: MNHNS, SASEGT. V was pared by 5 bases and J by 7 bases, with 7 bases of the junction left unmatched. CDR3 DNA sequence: TGTGCCAGCAGTCCCGACAGGGATAGTGAAAAACTGTTTTTT. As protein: CASSPDRDSEKLFF.

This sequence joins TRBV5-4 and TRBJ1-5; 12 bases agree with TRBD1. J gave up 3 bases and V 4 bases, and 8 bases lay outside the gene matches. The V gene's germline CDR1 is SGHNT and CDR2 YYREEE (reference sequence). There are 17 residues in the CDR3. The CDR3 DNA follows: TGTGCCAGCAGCGCCGGGACAGGGGGCGCACACAATCAGCCCCAGCATTTT. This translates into CASSAGTGGAHNQPQHF.